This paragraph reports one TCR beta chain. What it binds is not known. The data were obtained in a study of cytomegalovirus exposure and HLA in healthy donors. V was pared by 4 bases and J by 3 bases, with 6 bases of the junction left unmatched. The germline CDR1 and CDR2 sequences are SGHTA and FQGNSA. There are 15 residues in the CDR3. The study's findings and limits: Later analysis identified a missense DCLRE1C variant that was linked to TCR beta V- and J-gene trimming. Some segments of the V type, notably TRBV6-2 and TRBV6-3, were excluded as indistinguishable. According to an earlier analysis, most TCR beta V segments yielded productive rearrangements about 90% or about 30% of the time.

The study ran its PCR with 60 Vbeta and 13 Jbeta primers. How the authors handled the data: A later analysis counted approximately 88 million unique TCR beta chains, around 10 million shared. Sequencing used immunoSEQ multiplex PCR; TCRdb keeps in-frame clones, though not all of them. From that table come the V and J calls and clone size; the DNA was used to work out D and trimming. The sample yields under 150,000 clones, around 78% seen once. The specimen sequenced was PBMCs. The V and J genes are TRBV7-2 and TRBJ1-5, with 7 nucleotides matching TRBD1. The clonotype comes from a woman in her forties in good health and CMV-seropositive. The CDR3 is CASSSNGQVNQPQHF. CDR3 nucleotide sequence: TGTGCCAGCAGCTCGAACGGACAGGTCAATCAGCCCCAGCATTTT.